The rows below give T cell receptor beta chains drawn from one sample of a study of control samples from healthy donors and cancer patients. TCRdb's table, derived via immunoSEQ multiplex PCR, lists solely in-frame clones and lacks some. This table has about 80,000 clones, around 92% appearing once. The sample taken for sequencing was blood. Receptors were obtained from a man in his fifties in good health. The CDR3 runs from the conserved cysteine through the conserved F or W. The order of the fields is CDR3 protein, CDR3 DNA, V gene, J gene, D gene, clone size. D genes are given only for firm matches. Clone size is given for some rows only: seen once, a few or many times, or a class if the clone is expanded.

CDR3aa: CATSDSTGGWETQYF
CDR3nt: TGTGCCACCAGTGACTCTACAGGGGGATGGGAGACCCAGTACTTC
v_gene: TRBV24-1
j_gene: TRBJ2-5
d_gene: TRBD1
abundance: NA

CDR3aa: CASSYSGVITAF
CDR3nt: TGTGCCAGCAGTTACTCCGGGGTCATCACCGCCTTC
v_gene: TRBV2
j_gene: TRBJ1-2
d_gene: NA
abundance: NA

CDR3aa: CASSFGLAGVGEQFF
CDR3nt: TGTGCCAGCAGTTTTGGGCTAGCGGGGGTAGGTGAGCAGTTCTTC
v_gene: TRBV27
j_gene: TRBJ2-1
d_gene: TRBD2
abundance: NA

CDR3aa: CASRPLAGVRYEQFF
CDR3nt: TGTGCCAGCAGACCCCTAGCGGGGGTTAGGTATGAGCAGTTCTTC
v_gene: TRBV7-6
j_gene: TRBJ2-1
d_gene: TRBD2
abundance: NA

CDR3aa: CAGDVGVNTGELFF
CDR3nt: TGTGCCGGAGATGTGGGGGTGAACACCGGGGAGCTGTTTTTT
v_gene: TRBV30
j_gene: TRBJ2-2
d_gene: NA
abundance: NA

CDR3aa: CASSSPTGWGIEKLFF
CDR3nt: TGTGCCAGCAGTTCGCCGACAGGGTGGGGAATTGAAAAACTGTTTTTT
v_gene: TRBV28
j_gene: TRBJ1-4
d_gene: TRBD1
abundance: NA

CDR3aa: CASTGRGALNSPLHF
CDR3nt: TGTGCCAGCACGGGTCGAGGGGCTCTCAATTCACCCCTCCACTTT
v_gene: TRBV6-5
j_gene: TRBJ1-6
d_gene: NA
abundance: NA

CDR3aa: CAWSYPGGQGGNQPQHF
CDR3nt: TGTGCCTGGAGCTACCCCGGGGGACAGGGAGGCAATCAGCCCCAGCATTTT
v_gene: TRBV30
j_gene: TRBJ1-5
d_gene: TRBD1
abundance: once

CDR3aa: CASSLAAAPGEAFF
CDR3nt: TGCGCCAGCAGCTTGGCCGCCGCCCCGGGTGAAGCTTTCTTT
v_gene: TRBV5-1
j_gene: TRBJ1-1
d_gene: NA
abundance: NA

CDR3aa: CSVRTDNEKLFF
CDR3nt: TGCAGCGTTAGGACGGATAATGAAAAACTGTTTTTT
v_gene: TRBV29-1
j_gene: TRBJ1-4
d_gene: NA
abundance: NA

CDR3aa: CASSPGGTGNTIYF
CDR3nt: TGTGCCAGCAGTCCCGGCGGGACTGGAAACACCATATATTTT
v_gene: TRBV6-5
j_gene: TRBJ1-3
d_gene: NA
abundance: NA

CDR3aa: CSVEPDSSGYTF
CDR3nt: TGCAGCGTTGAACCGGACTCCTCTGGCTACACCTTC
v_gene: TRBV29-1
j_gene: TRBJ1-2
d_gene: NA
abundance: NA

CDR3aa: CSAQAQRGVSYNEQFF
CDR3nt: TGCAGCGCCCAAGCCCAGCGGGGGGTCTCCTACAATGAGCAGTTCTTC
v_gene: TRBV29-1
j_gene: TRBJ2-1
d_gene: TRBD2
abundance: NA

CDR3aa: CASSQEGLAGGSGTDTQYF
CDR3nt: TGTGCCAGCAGCCAAGAGGGACTAGCGGGGGGCTCTGGCACAGATACGCAGTATTTT
v_gene: TRBV3-1/TRBV3-2
j_gene: TRBJ2-3
d_gene: TRBD2
abundance: NA

CDR3aa: CASNRLNTEAFF
CDR3nt: TGTGCCAGCAACAGGTTGAACACTGAAGCTTTCTTT
v_gene: TRBV11-2
j_gene: TRBJ1-1
d_gene: NA
abundance: NA

CDR3aa: CASSFDRIRGHEAFF
CDR3nt: TGTGCCAGCAGCTTCGACAGGATAAGGGGACATGAAGCTTTCTTT
v_gene: TRBV7-9
j_gene: TRBJ1-1
d_gene: NA
abundance: NA

CDR3aa: CASSLPGTAYNEQFF
CDR3nt: TGCGCCAGCAGCTTACCCGGGACAGCCTACAATGAGCAGTTCTTC
v_gene: TRBV5-1
j_gene: TRBJ2-1
d_gene: TRBD1
abundance: NA

CDR3aa: CASSTTNTGELFF
CDR3nt: TGTGCCAGTAGTACCACCAACACCGGGGAGCTGTTTTTT
v_gene: TRBV19
j_gene: TRBJ2-2
d_gene: NA
abundance: NA

CDR3aa: CATSRDPPGQVADTQYF
CDR3nt: TGTGCCACCAGCAGAGATCCCCCGGGACAGGTGGCAGATACGCAGTATTTT
v_gene: TRBV15
j_gene: TRBJ2-3
d_gene: TRBD1
abundance: NA

CDR3aa: CASNPGLRYNEQFF
CDR3nt: TGTGCCAGTAATCCGGGACTCCGGTACAATGAGCAGTTCTTC
v_gene: TRBV19
j_gene: TRBJ2-1
d_gene: NA
abundance: NA

CDR3aa: CASSQGGRAYSPLHF
CDR3nt: TGTGCCAGCAGCCAGGGTGGGAGGGCTTATTCACCCCTCCACTTT
v_gene: TRBV3-1/TRBV3-2
j_gene: TRBJ1-6
d_gene: NA
abundance: NA

CDR3aa: CAWSVGGAGYNEQFF
CDR3nt: TGTGCCTGGAGTGTCGGAGGGGCGGGATACAATGAGCAGTTCTTC
v_gene: TRBV30
j_gene: TRBJ2-1
d_gene: NA
abundance: once

CDR3aa: CASSFGTGGFGSPLHF
CDR3nt: TGTGCCAGCAGCTTCGGCACAGGAGGCTTTGGATCACCCCTCCACTTT
v_gene: TRBV5-6
j_gene: TRBJ1-6
d_gene: NA
abundance: NA

CDR3aa: CASSPWGRDQETQYF
CDR3nt: TGCGCCAGCAGCCCCTGGGGCAGAGACCAAGAGACCCAGTACTTC
v_gene: TRBV5-1
j_gene: TRBJ2-5
d_gene: NA
abundance: NA

CDR3aa: CASSRSSGGPTDTQYF
CDR3nt: TGTGCCAGCAGTCGCTCTAGCGGGGGGCCGACAGATACGCAGTATTTT
v_gene: TRBV5-5
j_gene: TRBJ2-3
d_gene: TRBD2
abundance: NA

CDR3aa: CASSLGPRGVVTEAFF
CDR3nt: TGCGCCAGCAGCTTGGGGCCTCGGGGCGTTGTCACTGAAGCTTTCTTT
v_gene: TRBV5-1
j_gene: TRBJ1-1
d_gene: NA
abundance: NA

CDR3aa: CASSDKYTEAFF
CDR3nt: TGCGCCAGCAGCGATAAGTACACTGAAGCTTTCTTT
v_gene: TRBV4-1
j_gene: TRBJ1-1
d_gene: NA
abundance: NA

CDR3aa: CASSQDRRNQMQYF
CDR3nt: TGTGCCAGCAGCCAAGATCGACGGAACCAGATGCAGTACTTC
v_gene: TRBV3-1/TRBV3-2
j_gene: TRBJ2-7
d_gene: NA
abundance: NA

CDR3aa: CAISDTGTGAKNTEAFF
CDR3nt: TGTGCCATCAGTGATACCGGGACAGGGGCCAAGAACACTGAAGCTTTCTTT
v_gene: TRBV10-3
j_gene: TRBJ1-1
d_gene: TRBD1
abundance: NA

CDR3aa: CASSLVETQYF
CDR3nt: TGTGCCAGCAGCTTAGTCGAGACCCAGTACTTC
v_gene: TRBV12-3/TRBV12-4
j_gene: TRBJ2-5
d_gene: NA
abundance: NA

CDR3aa: CAFKLAKNIQYF
CDR3nt: TGTGCCTTTAAACTAGCCAAAAACATTCAGTACTTC
v_gene: TRBV30
j_gene: TRBJ2-4
d_gene: NA
abundance: NA

CDR3aa: CASSLPQGLPANYGYTF
CDR3nt: TGTGCCAGCAGTTTACCTCAGGGGTTACCAGCTAACTATGGCTACACCTTC
v_gene: TRBV28
j_gene: TRBJ1-2
d_gene: NA
abundance: NA

CDR3aa: CASSSYFRATYGYTF
CDR3nt: TGTGCCAGTAGTTCTTATTTCAGGGCGACTTATGGCTACACCTTC
v_gene: TRBV19
j_gene: TRBJ1-2
d_gene: NA
abundance: once

CDR3aa: CASSSSGGGLGEQFF
CDR3nt: TGTGCCAGCAGCTCTAGCGGGGGAGGTCTCGGTGAGCAGTTCTTC
v_gene: TRBV14
j_gene: TRBJ2-1
d_gene: TRBD2
abundance: NA

CDR3aa: CASSAPGEGTDTQYF
CDR3nt: TGTGCCAGCAGCGCCCCCGGGGAGGGTACAGATACGCAGTATTTT
v_gene: TRBV2
j_gene: TRBJ2-3
d_gene: TRBD2
abundance: NA

CDR3aa: CASSLWGQGNNEQFF
CDR3nt: TGTGCCAGCAGTTTATGGGGACAGGGTAACAATGAGCAGTTCTTC
v_gene: TRBV28
j_gene: TRBJ2-1
d_gene: TRBD1
abundance: NA

CDR3aa: CASSFSVQGETQYF
CDR3nt: TGTGCCAGCAGCTTCTCAGTACAGGGAGAGACCCAGTACTTC
v_gene: TRBV5-4
j_gene: TRBJ2-5
d_gene: NA
abundance: NA

CDR3aa: CASSQDSGGSTDTQYF
CDR3nt: TGCGCCAGCAGCCAAGATAGCGGGGGGAGCACAGATACGCAGTATTTT
v_gene: TRBV4-1
j_gene: TRBJ2-3
d_gene: TRBD2
abundance: NA

CDR3aa: CSARGDTIYTF
CDR3nt: TGCAGTGCTAGAGGAGATACCATCTACACCTTC
v_gene: TRBV20-1
j_gene: TRBJ1-2
d_gene: NA
abundance: NA

CDR3aa: CASSLPGTSTEAFF
CDR3nt: TGCGCCAGCAGTCTTCCCGGGACGAGCACTGAAGCTTTCTTT
v_gene: TRBV5-1
j_gene: TRBJ1-1
d_gene: NA
abundance: once

CDR3aa: CASSQDIVSYEQYF
CDR3nt: TGTGCCAGCAGCCAAGACATTGTTTCCTACGAGCAGTACTTC
v_gene: TRBV14
j_gene: TRBJ2-7
d_gene: NA
abundance: NA

CDR3aa: CASSVLAGGPGELFF
CDR3nt: TGTGCCAGCAGCGTACTAGCGGGGGGGCCCGGGGAGCTGTTTTTT
v_gene: TRBV9
j_gene: TRBJ2-2
d_gene: TRBD2
abundance: NA

CDR3aa: CSARDGSDYGYTF
CDR3nt: TGCAGCGCTAGGGACGGATCTGACTATGGCTACACCTTC
v_gene: TRBV29-1
j_gene: TRBJ1-2
d_gene: NA
abundance: NA

CDR3aa: CASTGGGDNEQFF
CDR3nt: TGTGCCAGCACGGGGGGAGGGGACAATGAGCAGTTCTTC
v_gene: TRBV12-3/TRBV12-4
j_gene: TRBJ2-1
d_gene: TRBD2
abundance: NA

CDR3aa: CASSAIDGEKLFF
CDR3nt: TGTGCCAGCAGTGCCATCGATGGTGAAAAACTGTTTTTT
v_gene: TRBV27
j_gene: TRBJ1-4
d_gene: NA
abundance: NA

CDR3aa: CASSDWTGHSNQPQHF
CDR3nt: TGTGCCAGCAGTGATTGGACAGGGCATAGCAATCAGCCCCAGCATTTT
v_gene: TRBV6-1
j_gene: TRBJ1-5
d_gene: TRBD1
abundance: NA